This T cell receptor (beta chain) was sequenced for a study of early T cells in non-severe SARS-CoV-2 infection. Tagging with unique molecular identifiers was applied to individual cDNA molecules. TCRdb reanalysed the 5' RACE reads using MiXCR and keeps one entry per CDR3 protein. The sample records roughly 90,000 distinct CDR3 sequences, roughly 14% being singletons. V lost 5 bases, J lost 0 bases, and 11 bases lay in between. The CDR3 totals 15 residues. The sequence was collected from an adult who was a healthcare worker with PCR-confirmed SARS-CoV-2 infection or an uninfected control (not recorded which). V gene TRBV12-3 or TRBV12-4 combines with J gene TRBJ1-3; D ambiguous. The sequencing sample was made of whole blood. The CDR3 loop reads CASSLRAASGNTIYF. Written as DNA, the CDR3 is TGTGCCAGCAGTCTCCGGGCAGCCTCTGGAAACACCATATATTTT.